The 12 T cell receptor beta chains reported below all come from one sample, sequenced in a study of CD8 T cells in Susac syndrome. When the RNA was reverse transcribed, random hexamers were used with an input of roughly 0.45 to 1 ug. One entry per CDR3 protein, called by TCRdb with MiXCR from the immunoSEQ multiplex PCR reads. This table has about 180,000 distinct CDR3 sequences, about 94% appearing once. The sample consisted of CD4+ T cells from PBMCs. These receptors came from a human donor with Susac syndrome.

J is TRBJ1-6 and V is TRBV30; D remains unclear. This CDR3 region has 14 residues. CDR1 GTSNPN and CDR2 SVGIG come from the germline V gene (reference sequence). V was pared by 4 bases and J by 7 bases, with 14 bases between. The CDR3 DNA sequence: TGTGCCTGGACAGCAGGCCCCACAAATTCACCCCTCCACTTT. It codes for CAWTAGPTNSPLHF.

The V call is TRBV4-1, the J call TRBJ1-2; tentative D call: TRBD1 (6 bases). Per the germline V gene, CDR1 is MGHRA and CDR2 is YSYEKL. The CDR3 loop spans 15 amino acids. V lost 0 bases and J lost 5, with 13 bases in between. The CDR3 sequence: CASSQEARGGYGYTF. CDR3 DNA sequence: TGCGCCAGCAGCCAAGAGGCCAGGGGCGGGTATGGCTACACCTTC.

The chain links TRBV5-1 to TRBJ2-3, with a tentative D call TRBD1 (5 bases). The ends were cut back, 0 bases at V and 5 bases at J, with 13 bases in the middle. There are 15 residues in the CDR3. From germline, CDR1 is SGHRS and CDR2 YFSETQ. CDR3 sequence reads: CASSLGQSRGDTQYF. DNA for the CDR3: TGCGCCAGCAGCTTGGGACAGTCTCGAGGAGATACGCAGTATTTT.

DNA for the CDR3: TGTGCCAGCAGTAACGAAGGGGGGTACAATGAGCAGTTCTTC. This codes for CASSNEGGYNEQFF. J is TRBJ2-1 and V is TRBV27; D tentatively fits TRBD1 or TRBD2 (6 bases each). There are 14 residues in the CDR3. The V and J ends lost 5 bases and 4 bases respectively, with 12 bases between them. The germline gives CDR1 MNHEY, CDR2 SMNVEV (reference sequence).

The chain couples TRBV3-1 to TRBJ1-1; 7 nucleotides align to TRBD1. This CDR3 is built from 17 residues. V lost 0 bases and J lost 2; bases outside the gene matches: 9. Germline V lookup: CDR1 LGHDT, CDR2 YNNKEL (reference sequence). CDR3 protein: CASSQDWQGGVNTEAFF. As DNA, the CDR3 is TGTGCCAGCAGCCAAGATTGGCAGGGGGGCGTAAACACTGAAGCTTTCTTT.

V is TRBV6-6 and J is TRBJ2-3, with TRBD1 as a possible D gene (7 bases). V was shortened by 2 bases and J by 0 bases, with 12 bases between the two germline ends. CDR3 length equals 16 residues. Looked up from germline, CDR1 is MNHNY and CDR2 is SVGAGI (reference sequence). The CDR3 sequence is CASSYQTGTSTDTQYF. Here the CDR3 DNA reads TGTGCCAGCAGTTACCAGACAGGGACTAGCACAGATACGCAGTATTTT.

The gene calls are TRBV5-1 and TRBJ2-1; 7 nucleotides agree with TRBD2. Germline CDR1 SGHRS, CDR2 YFSETQ. Germline trimming cut 6 bases from V and 6 bases from J; bases unmatched to any gene: 6. The CDR3 has 13 residues. The CDR3: CASNLGGSNEQFF. For the CDR3, the DNA is TGCGCCAGCAATCTCGGCGGGAGCAATGAGCAGTTCTTC.

The chain joins TRBV6-5 to TRBJ2-7; D remains ambiguous. Germline V gene data show CDR1 as MNHEY and CDR2 as SVGAGI. V was pared by 4 bases and J by 3 bases, with 13 bases between. The CDR3 extends over 14 amino acids. The CDR3 is CASSFRARSYEQYF. The CDR3 DNA sequence: TGTGCCAGCAGTTTCCGGGCCAGGAGCTACGAGCAGTACTTC.

Concerning this clonotype: Given the absence of the conserved phenylalanine or tryptophan at the CDR3 end, a read error is likely. The DNA is omitted, as the CDR3 cannot be located on it reliably, and the CDR3 follows TCRdb's listing. This rearrangement joins TRBV9 to TRBJ1-2; the table's D call of TRBD1 was not tested on the DNA. The CDR3 is 16 residues long, ends included. Germline assignment: CDR1 SGDLS and CDR2 YYNGEE. The CDR3 here is CASSASSGTGRDGYTL.

The chain combines TRBV30 with TRBJ1-2, with 8 bases identical to TRBD1. Germline assignment: CDR1 GTSNPN and CDR2 SVGIG (reference sequence). CDR3 length equals 13 residues. The V and J ends lost 0 bases and 8 bases, in that order; junction bases with no gene match: 5. This CDR3 reads CAWSVQGDGGYTF. The CDR3 DNA sequence: TGTGCCTGGAGTGTACAGGGGGACGGGGGCTACACCTTC.

This rearrangement joins TRBV29-1 to TRBJ2-3, with a tentative D call TRBD1 (6 bases). V lost 5 bases and J lost 3, with 15 bases in between. This CDR3 spans 14 amino acids. Germline-derived CDR1 and CDR2 are SQVTM and ANQGSEA. CDR3 in amino acids: CSVQGTIQTDTQYF. The CDR3 DNA sequence: TGCAGCGTTCAAGGGACAATACAAACAGATACGCAGTATTTT.

The rearrangement uses TRBV29-1 and TRBJ2-5, with D perhaps assigned TRBD1 or TRBD2 (5 bases each). Germline assignment: CDR1 SQVTM and CDR2 ANQGSEA. Trimming took 7 bases from V and 5 from J, leaving 14 bases between them. The CDR3 runs 12 residues. The CDR3, as DNA: TGCAGCGGGTCGAGGGGCTGGGAGACCCAGTACTTC. Its protein product is CSGSRGWETQYF.